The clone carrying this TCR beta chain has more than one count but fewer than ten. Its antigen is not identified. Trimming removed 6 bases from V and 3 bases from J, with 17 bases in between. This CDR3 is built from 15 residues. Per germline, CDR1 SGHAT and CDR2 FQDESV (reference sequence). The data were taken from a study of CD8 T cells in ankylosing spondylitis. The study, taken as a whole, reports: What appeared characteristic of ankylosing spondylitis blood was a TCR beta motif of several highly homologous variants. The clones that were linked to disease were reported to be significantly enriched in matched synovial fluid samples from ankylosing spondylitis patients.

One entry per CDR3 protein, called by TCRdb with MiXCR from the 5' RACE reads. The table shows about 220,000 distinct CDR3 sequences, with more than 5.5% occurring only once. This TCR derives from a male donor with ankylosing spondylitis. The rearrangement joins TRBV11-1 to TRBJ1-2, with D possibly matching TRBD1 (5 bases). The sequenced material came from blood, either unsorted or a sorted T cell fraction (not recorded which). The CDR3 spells CASSPGIQGDYGYTF. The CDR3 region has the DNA TGTGCCAGCAGTCCCGGGATTCAAGGGGACTATGGCTACACCTTC. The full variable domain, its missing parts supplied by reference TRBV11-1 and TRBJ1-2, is EAEVAQSPRYKITEKSQAVAFWCDPISGHATLYWYRQILGQGPELLVQFQDESVVDDSQLPKDRFSAERLKGVDSTLKIQPAELGDSAMYLCASSPGIQGDYGYTFGSGTRLTVV.